A selection of T cell receptor beta chains follows, all from one sample in a study of cytomegalovirus exposure and HLA in healthy donors. Profiling relied on immunoSEQ multiplex PCR, and the TCRdb table lists in-frame clones only, not all of them. Here the sample spans about 160,000 clones, nearly 90% being singletons. Material for sequencing was PBMCs. These receptor sequences come from a woman younger than 30 in good health and CMV-seropositive. Each CDR3 is given with its conserved first and last residue. Fields, in order: V gene, D gene, clone size, J gene, CDR3 DNA, CDR3 protein. D genes are given only for firm matches. The size entry is marked missing in some rows and otherwise reads once, few, many or a size class.

TRBV9,TRBD2,.,TRBJ2-7,TGTGCCAGCAGCGTAGCTCAAACTAGCGGCCGCTACGAGCAGTACTTC,CASSVAQTSGRYEQYF
TRBV9,.,.,TRBJ1-1,TGTGCCAGCAGCGTAGCTATAGCTGGGAACACTGAAGCTTTCTTT,CASSVAIAGNTEAFF
TRBV18,.,.,TRBJ1-2,TGTGCCAGCTCACCACCTCCAGGGGACTATGGCTACACCTTC,CASSPPPGDYGYTF
TRBV6-5,.,few,TRBJ2-2,TGTGCCAGCAGCCGTGAGGGGAACACCGGGGAGCTGTTTTTT,CASSREGNTGELFF
TRBV7-8,.,once,TRBJ1-4,TGTGCCAGCAGCTTCGACGGGAAGGTGGATGAAAAACTGTTTTTT,CASSFDGKVDEKLFF
TRBV28,.,.,TRBJ2-7,TGTGCCTGCAGGGGCCCTTCCTACGAGCAGTACTTC,CACRGPSYEQYF
TRBV7-9,TRBD1,once,TRBJ2-5,TGTGCCAGCAGCTTCCCCACAGGGGGCGCGCGGATGGAGACCCAGTACTTC,CASSFPTGGARMETQYF
TRBV23-1,.,.,TRBJ2-1,TGCGCCAGCAGTCAAAAGGGGGAGCAGTTCTTC,CASSQKGEQFF
TRBV2,TRBD2,.,TRBJ2-3,TGTGCCAGCAGCTGGGGTGGACTAGCGGGCACAGATACGCAGTATTTT,CASSWGGLAGTDTQYF
TRBV28,.,.,TRBJ2-2,TGTGCCAGCAGTTTCCCAACTTCCCACACCGGGGAGCTGTTTTTT,CASSFPTSHTGELFF
TRBV7-3,.,.,TRBJ1-5,TGTGCCAGCAGCTTGGAGGAGGGCTCGGGCAATCAGCCCCAGCATTTT,CASSLEEGSGNQPQHF
TRBV6-5,.,.,TRBJ1-2,TGTGCCAGCAAGACACAGGCCCATGGCTACACCTTC,CASKTQAHGYTF
TRBV6-6,.,.,TRBJ2-1,TGTGCCAGCAGCCCCCAGCGAAGCTCCTACAATGAGCAGTTCTTC,CASSPQRSSYNEQFF
TRBV7-3,.,.,TRBJ2-6,TGTGCCAGCAGCCCAGGGGACAACAACGTCCTGACTTTC,CASSPGDNNVLTF
TRBV6-1,.,once,TRBJ1-2,TGTGCCAGTAGACCGGGACTCGGGGTTAACTATGGCTACACCTTC,CASRPGLGVNYGYTF
TRBV25-1,.,.,TRBJ2-2,TGTGCCAGCAGTCAGGGTTTGGCCTCCGGGGAGCTGTTTTTT,CASSQGLASGELFF
TRBV6-5,TRBD2,.,TRBJ2-7,TGTGCCAGCAGTACGGGGGGGCGCTACGAGCAGTACTTC,CASSTGGRYEQYF
TRBV29-1,.,few,TRBJ1-2,TGCAGCGCCGAGACAGCTAACTATGGCTACACCTTC,CSAETANYGYTF
TRBV19,.,.,TRBJ1-5,TGTGCCAGTAGTGACAATAGCAATCAGCCCCAGCATTTT,CASSDNSNQPQHF
TRBV7-2,TRBD1,few,TRBJ1-5,TGTGCCAGCAGCTTGATAACAGGGGGCCGGCAGCCCCAGCATTTT,CASSLITGGRQPQHF
TRBV14,.,.,TRBJ1-4,TGTGCCAGCAGCCAAGAACCGCTTCCGGGGGAAAAACTGTTTTTT,CASSQEPLPGEKLFF
TRBV28,.,.,TRBJ1-3,TGTGCCAGCGGCCGCCCTGACACCATATATTTT,CASGRPDTIYF
TRBV5-4,.,.,TRBJ2-7,TGTGCCAGCAGCCAAGGGACTTTAGTTTACGAGCAGTACTTC,CASSQGTLVYEQYF
TRBV15,.,.,TRBJ1-2,TGTGCCACCAGGGAGGGGCGGGGAGGCTACACCTTC,CATREGRGGYTF
TRBV2,.,once,TRBJ2-1,TGTGCCAGCAGTGTAAGGGGGAGCTCCTACAATGAGCAGTTCTTC,CASSVRGSSYNEQFF
TRBV5-6,TRBD1,.,TRBJ2-7,TGTGCCAGCAGACCAACAGGGGGCACGTACGAGCAGTACTTC,CASRPTGGTYEQYF
TRBV7-6,.,.,TRBJ1-5,TGTGCCAGCAGCCCGGGGGGCAGGGGCTTCAATCAGCCCCAGCATTTT,CASSPGGRGFNQPQHF
TRBV6-5,TRBD1,.,TRBJ1-1,TGTGCCAGCAGTTACAGGACAGGGGGCATTAGCGTTGAAGCTTTCTTT,CASSYRTGGISVEAFF
TRBV9,TRBD1,.,TRBJ1-3,TGTGCCAGCAGCAGACAGGGGGATTCTGGAAACACCATATATTTT,CASSRQGDSGNTIYF
TRBV9,TRBD2,few,TRBJ2-1,TGTGCCAGCAGCAAGACTAGCGGGAAGGGCAATGAGCAGTTCTTC,CASSKTSGKGNEQFF
TRBV19,.,.,TRBJ2-3,TGTGCCAGTAGTACGGGACTCTCCACAGATACGCAGTATTTT,CASSTGLSTDTQYF
TRBV6-5,TRBD2,once,TRBJ2-7,TGTGCCAGTCAGCGGGAGTACGAGCAGTACTTC,CASQREYEQYF
TRBV11-1,.,few,TRBJ1-4,TGTGCCAGCAGCTTAGAGGGCAGGTCAGGGGAAAAACTGTTTTTT,CASSLEGRSGEKLFF
TRBV7-4,TRBD1,.,TRBJ1-4,TGTGCCAGCAGCCAGGACGACAGGGGGCACACTAATGAAAAACTGTTTTTT,CASSQDDRGHTNEKLFF
TRBV28,TRBD2,.,TRBJ2-1,TGTGCCAGCACCTCGGGACTAGCGGGAGGTAATGAGCAGTTCTTC,CASTSGLAGGNEQFF
TRBV7-3,.,.,TRBJ2-5,TGTGCCAGCAGCTTAAGACCGGCAGGCGGGTTAGGTGGAGAGACCCAGTACTTC,CASSLRPAGGLGGETQYF
TRBV20-1,TRBD2,.,TRBJ2-7,TGCAGTGCGCTAGGGAGGGACGAGCAGTACTTC,CSALGRDEQYF
TRBV18,TRBD1,once,TRBJ2-5,TGTGCCAGCTCACTAGGCGGACAGGTCCAAGAGACCCAGTACTTC,CASSLGGQVQETQYF
TRBV9,TRBD2,.,TRBJ2-5,TGTGCCAGCAGCCCGAAGCGGGAGGGCCGGAAGACCCAGTACTTC,CASSPKREGRKTQYF
TRBV7-2,TRBD1,.,TRBJ2-7,TGTGCCAGCAGTTTATCGGGACAGGGTTACGAGCAGTACTTC,CASSLSGQGYEQYF
TRBV15,.,.,TRBJ1-4,TGTGCCACCAGCAGAGAACGAGGGAATGAAAAACTGTTTTTT,CATSRERGNEKLFF
TRBV7-8,.,once,TRBJ2-1,TGTGCCAGCAGATCCGGGACTTCCTACAATGAGCAGTTCTTC,CASRSGTSYNEQFF
TRBV2,.,.,TRBJ1-1,TGTGCCAGCAAGGGACAATCCCCTGAAGCTTTCTTT,CASKGQSPEAFF